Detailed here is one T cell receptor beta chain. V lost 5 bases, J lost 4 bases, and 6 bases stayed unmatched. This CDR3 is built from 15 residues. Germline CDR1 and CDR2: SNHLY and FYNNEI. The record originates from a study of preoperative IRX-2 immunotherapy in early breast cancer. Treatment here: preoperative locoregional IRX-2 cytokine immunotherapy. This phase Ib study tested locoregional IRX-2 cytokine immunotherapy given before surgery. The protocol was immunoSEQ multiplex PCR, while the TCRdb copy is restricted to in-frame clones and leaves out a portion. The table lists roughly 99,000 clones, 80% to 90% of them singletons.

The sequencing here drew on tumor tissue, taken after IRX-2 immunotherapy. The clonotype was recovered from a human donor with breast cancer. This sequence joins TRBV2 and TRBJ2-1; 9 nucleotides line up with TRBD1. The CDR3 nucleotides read TGTGCCAGCAGTCCCGGGACAGGGACTTACAATGAGCAGTTCTTC. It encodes CASSPGTGTYNEQFF.